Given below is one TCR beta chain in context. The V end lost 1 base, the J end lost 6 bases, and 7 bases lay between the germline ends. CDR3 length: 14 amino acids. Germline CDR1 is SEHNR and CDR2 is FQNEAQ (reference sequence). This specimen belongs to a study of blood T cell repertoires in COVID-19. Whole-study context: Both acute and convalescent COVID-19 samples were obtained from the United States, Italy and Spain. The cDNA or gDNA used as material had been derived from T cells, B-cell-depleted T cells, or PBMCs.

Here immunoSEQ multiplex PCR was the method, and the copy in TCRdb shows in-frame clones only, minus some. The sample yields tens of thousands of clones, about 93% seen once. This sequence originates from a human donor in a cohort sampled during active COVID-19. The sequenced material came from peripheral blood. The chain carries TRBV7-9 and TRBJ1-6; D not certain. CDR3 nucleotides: TGTGCCAGCAGCTTAGACGGGATTAATTCACCCCTCCACTTT. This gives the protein CASSLDGINSPLHF.